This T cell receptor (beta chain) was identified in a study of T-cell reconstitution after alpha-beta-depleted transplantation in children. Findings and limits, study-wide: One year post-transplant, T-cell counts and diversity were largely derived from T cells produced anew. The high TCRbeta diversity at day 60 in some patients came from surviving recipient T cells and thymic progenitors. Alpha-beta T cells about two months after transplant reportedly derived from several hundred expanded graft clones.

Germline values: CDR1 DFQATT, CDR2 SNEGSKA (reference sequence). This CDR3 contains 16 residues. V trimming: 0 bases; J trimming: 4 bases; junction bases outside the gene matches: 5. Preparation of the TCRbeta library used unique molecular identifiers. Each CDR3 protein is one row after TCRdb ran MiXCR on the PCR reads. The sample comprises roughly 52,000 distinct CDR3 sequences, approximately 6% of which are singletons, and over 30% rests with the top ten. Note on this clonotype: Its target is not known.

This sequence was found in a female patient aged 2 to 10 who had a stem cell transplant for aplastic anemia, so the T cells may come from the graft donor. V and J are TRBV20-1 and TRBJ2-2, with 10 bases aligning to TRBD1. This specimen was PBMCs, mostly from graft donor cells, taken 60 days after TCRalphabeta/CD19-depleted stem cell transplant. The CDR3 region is CSARDRTGGGTGELFF. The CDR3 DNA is TGCAGTGCTAGAGATCGGACAGGGGGAGGCACCGGGGAGCTGTTTTTT.